These 23 T cell receptor beta chains came from one sample sequenced in a study of T cell responses to AZD1222 COVID-19 vaccine. The repertoire was sequenced with immunoSEQ multiplex PCR; TCRdb's copy has only in-frame clones and lacks some. Here the sample spans 50,000 to 65,000 clones, around 81% being singletons. The sequences come from peripheral blood, collected 28 days after the second AZD1222 dose. These receptors were taken from an adult who received the AZD1222 COVID-19 vaccine.

A word on this clone: This CDR3 is also generated by other DNA sequences in the sample. This chain uses TRBV28 with TRBJ1-3; no clear D. CDR3 length: 14 amino acids. Germline lookup yields CDR1 MDHEN and CDR2 SYDVKM. V gave up 2 bases and J gave up 1 base, with 6 bases separating them. CDR3 nucleotides: TGTGCCAGCAGTTTAGGAGGGTCTGGAAACACCATATATTTT. Translated: CASSLGGSGNTIYF. The variable domain in full, completed from reference TRBV28 and TRBJ1-3, reads DVKVTQSSRYLVKRTGEKVFLECVQDMDHENMFWYRQDPGLGLRLIYFSYDVKMKEKGDIPEGYSVSREKKERFSLILESASTNQTSMYLCASSLGGSGNTIYFGEGSWLTVV.

V gene TRBV28 combines with J gene TRBJ2-7, with D perhaps matching TRBD2 (6 bases). The V gene's germline CDR1 is MDHEN and CDR2 SYDVKM. This CDR3 comprises 13 residues. Trimming stripped 4 bases from V and 1 base from J, with 8 bases between. CDR3 sequence reads: CASSSLASYEQYF. The CDR3 nucleotides are TGTGCCAGCAGTTCACTAGCTTCCTACGAGCAGTACTTC.

The chain has TRBV3-1 (or the pseudogene TRBV3-2) and TRBJ2-3; D possibly corresponds to TRBD2 (5 bases). From germline, CDR1 is LGHDT and CDR2 YNNKEL (reference sequence). Deletions cut 1 base from V and 2 bases from J, with 7 bases between. This CDR3 is 14 amino acids long. For the CDR3, the DNA is TGTGCCAGCAGCCAAGGCGGGCTCACAGATACGCAGTATTTT. Its protein is CASSQGGLTDTQYF.

Turning to this clone: The same CDR3 arises from other DNA sequences in this sample as well. The J gene is TRBJ1-5, the V gene TRBV19; 8 bases align to TRBD1. CDR3 size: 16 residues. Germline V lookup: CDR1 LNHDA, CDR2 SQIVND (reference sequence). With V trimmed by 3 bases and J by 2 bases, 6 bases remained unmatched. Here the CDR3 reads CASSIFRGQGNQPQHF. CDR3 sequence (DNA): TGTGCCAGTAGTATTTTCAGGGGGCAAGGCAATCAGCCCCAGCATTTT. Full variable domain (outside the CDR3, taken from reference TRBV19 and TRBJ1-5): DGGITQSPKYLFRKEGQNVTLSCEQNLNHDAMYWYRQDPGQGLRLIYYSQIVNDFQKGDIAEGYSVSREKKESFPLTVTSAQKNPTAFYLCASSIFRGQGNQPQHFGDGTRLSIL.

As regards this clone: This probably arose from a read error, given a far larger clone one base away. This rearrangement joins TRBV6-8 to TRBJ1-5, with D hard to call. CDR1 and CDR2 (germline): MNHGY, SAAAGT. The CDR3 is made up of 13 amino acids. CDR3 loop: CASPGPFNQPQHF. The CDR3, as DNA: TGTGCTAGCCCCGGGCCATTCAATCAGCCCCAGCATTTT.

The chain employs TRBV7-2 and TRBJ2-7, with 8 bases that match TRBD2. Losses at the gene ends were 5 bases for V and 2 bases for J; bases not matched to a gene: 11. The germline V gene has CDR1 SGHTA and CDR2 FQGNSA. This CDR3 region has 16 residues. CDR3 nucleotide sequence: TGTGCCAGCAGCATACCGACTAGCGCGGGAGCCTACGAGCAGTACTTC. Its protein product is CASSIPTSAGAYEQYF.

J is TRBJ1-6 and V is TRBV6-5; tentatively, D is TRBD1 (6 bases). This CDR3 region has 13 residues. CDR1 is MNHEY, CDR2 SVGAGI, per germline. V dropped 2 bases and J dropped 7 bases, with 6 bases sitting between them. Written as DNA, the CDR3 is TGTGCCAGCAGTTACGGGACAAATTCACCCCTCCACTTT. It encodes CASSYGTNSPLHF.

This chain joins TRBV5-1 and TRBJ2-2; weak D call: TRBD2 (5 bases). Trimming left V 4 bases short and J 0 bases short, with 10 bases between. The length of the CDR3 is 15 residues. Germline CDR1 reads SGHRS; CDR2 reads YFSETQ. CDR3 amino acids: CASSITGTNTGELFF. In nucleotides, the CDR3 is TGCGCCAGCAGCATTACGGGAACGAACACCGGGGAGCTGTTTTTT.

The V and J genes are TRBV28 and TRBJ2-7; 13 bases line up with TRBD2. The CDR3 spans 20 residues. Germline V gene sequence: CDR1 MDHEN, CDR2 SYDVKM. V dropped 5 bases and J dropped 1; count of bases not matched to a gene: 17. The CDR3 DNA follows: TGTGCCAGCAGTCCTAGAAGATACGGACTAGCGGGAGTTAGTTCCTACGAGCAGTACTTC. Encoded protein: CASSPRRYGLAGVSSYEQYF. The variable domain in full, with the rest retrieved from reference TRBV28 and TRBJ2-7, is DVKVTQSSRYLVKRTGEKVFLECVQDMDHENMFWYRQDPGLGLRLIYFSYDVKMKEKGDIPEGYSVSREKKERFSLILESASTNQTSMYLCASSPRRYGLAGVSSYEQYFGPGTRLTVT.

The chain recombines TRBV4-3 with TRBJ2-7, with 9 bases that match TRBD1. CDR3 size: 16 residues. Trimming cost V 1 base and J 0 bases; bases outside gene matches: 4. Germline values: CDR1 LGHNA, CDR2 YSLEER. CDR3 DNA sequence: TGCGCCAGCAGCCAAGGTACAGGGGGCCCCTCCTACGAGCAGTACTTC. Translation: CASSQGTGGPSYEQYF.

This clone has a handful of counts. The chain combines TRBV5-1 with TRBJ2-1; TRBD2 aligns across 7 bases. The CDR3 spans 17 residues. From germline, CDR1 is SGHRS and CDR2 YFSETQ. V lost 3 bases, J lost 7 bases, and 16 bases stayed unmatched. The CDR3 DNA reads TGCGCCAGCAGCTCTCTTCCGCGGCGGGAGAGTCTTAATGAGCAGTTCTTC. This translates into CASSSLPRRESLNEQFF.

The table lists this clone with a count of one. The V and J genes are TRBV6-5 and TRBJ1-1; D possibly corresponds to TRBD1 (5 bases). This CDR3 region has 12 residues. Germline CDR1 is MNHEY and CDR2 is SVGAGI. Deletions cut 6 bases from V and 6 bases from J, with 11 bases between. Here the CDR3 DNA reads TGTGCCAGCAGCGCTTGGGGGGCTGAAGCTTTCTTT. It codes for CASSAWGAEAFF.

This clone was counted between two and nine times. J is TRBJ2-1 and V is TRBV10-3; 9 bases agree with TRBD2. Germline trimming cut 6 bases from V and 2 bases from J; bases unmatched to any gene: 14. The germline V gene has CDR1 ENHRY and CDR2 SYGVKD. The CDR3 runs 18 residues. This chain's CDR3 is CAIRNSGSGAKTYNEQFF. The CDR3 region has the DNA TGTGCCATCAGGAATAGCGGGAGTGGGGCAAAGACCTACAATGAGCAGTTCTTC.

This clone was counted between two and nine times. The V call is TRBV5-1, the J call TRBJ2-1; D could derive from TRBD1 or TRBD2 (5 bases each). Germline assignment: CDR1 SGHRS and CDR2 YFSETQ. The CDR3 is 15 amino acids. Trimming pared 0 bases from V and 4 bases from J, leaving 11 bases between. In nucleotides, the CDR3 is TGCGCCAGCAGCTTGGACGGGACGGCATACAATGAGCAGTTCTTC. It codes for CASSLDGTAYNEQFF. The complete variable domain, with remaining parts taken from reference TRBV5-1 and TRBJ2-1, reads KAGVTQTPRYLIKTRGQQVTLSCSPISGHRSVSWYQQTPGQGLQFLFEYFSETQRNKGNFPGRFSGRQFSNSRSEMNVSTLELGDSALYLCASSLDGTAYNEQFFGPGTRLTVL.

This clone was recorded once. The rearrangement joins TRBV2 to TRBJ2-7; TRBD2 agrees at 14 bases. The CDR3 extends over 15 amino acids. J was trimmed by 3 bases and V by 6 bases; bases with no gene match: 4. Per the germline V gene, CDR1 is SNHLY and CDR2 is FYNNEI. The CDR3 DNA is TGTGCCAGCAGGGGGACTAGCGGGAGTCTCTACGAGCAGTACTTC. The encoded protein is CASRGTSGSLYEQYF.

The chain joins TRBV7-2 to TRBJ2-7, with 12 bases matching TRBD2. The CDR3 has 15 amino acids. V lost 5 bases to trimming and J lost 4 bases; unmatched junction nucleotides: 6. The germline V gene encodes CDR1 SGHTA and CDR2 FQGNSA. The CDR3 loop reads CASSLRLAGVYEQYF. The CDR3 region has the DNA TGTGCCAGCAGCCTTAGACTAGCGGGAGTTTACGAGCAGTACTTC.

The genes are TRBV30 and TRBJ1-6, with D hard to call. The CDR3 sequence is 13 residues long. Germline assignment: CDR1 GTSNPN and CDR2 SVGIG (reference sequence). V was trimmed by 2 bases and J by 9 bases, leaving 11 bases between them. The CDR3 is CAWSLGNGSPLHF. CDR3 bases: TGTGCCTGGAGTCTGGGGAATGGTTCACCCCTCCACTTT.

This clone showed up just once. This chain connects TRBV13 to TRBJ2-3; D possibly corresponds to TRBD2 (6 bases). The CDR3 has 15 residues. Germline-derived CDR1 and CDR2 are PRHDT and FYEKMQ (reference sequence). Trimming removed 0 bases at V and 2 bases at J, with 9 bases between. The CDR3 here is CASSLGGGNTDTQYF. The CDR3 nucleotides read TGTGCCAGCAGCTTAGGTGGGGGGAACACAGATACGCAGTATTTT.

The chain recombines TRBV10-2 with TRBJ2-7; 10 positions match TRBD1. The CDR3 totals 16 residues. Germline loops: CDR1 WSHSY, CDR2 SAAADI. The trim removed 3 bases at V and 3 bases at J, leaving 8 bases unmatched. The CDR3 DNA sequence: TGCGCCAGCAGTGACTCCGGACAGGGGGGAGGCTACGAGCAGTACTTC. It codes for CASSDSGQGGGYEQYF.

This clone was seen more than once but under ten times. The sample has other DNA sequences that encode this CDR3 too. The rearrangement links TRBV5-1 to TRBJ2-1; the D gene is possibly TRBD1 (6 bases). Trimming removed 6 bases at V and 3 bases at J, with 7 bases between. The germline V gene has CDR1 SGHRS and CDR2 YFSETQ. This CDR3 comprises 12 residues. The CDR3 nucleotides read TGCGCCAGCAAGGACAGCTACAATGAGCAGTTCTTC. Translation gives CASKDSYNEQFF.

The chain has TRBV10-2 and TRBJ1-2, with 9 bases matching TRBD1. The germline V gene has CDR1 WSHSY and CDR2 SAAADI. The ends lost 6 bases at V and 8 bases at J; junction bases unmatched: 7. The CDR3 totals 13 residues. The CDR3 protein is CASSPGQGGGYTF. As DNA, the CDR3 is TGCGCCAGCAGCCCGGGACAGGGAGGCGGCTACACCTTC.

The chain recombines TRBV6-2 or TRBV6-3 with TRBJ2-1, with D unresolved. Trimming shortened V by 3 bases and J by 1 base, and 13 bases separated the two germline ends. Looked up from germline, CDR1 is MNHEY and CDR2 is SVGEGT. The CDR3 length is 16 residues. CDR3 DNA: TGTGCCAGCAGTTATGAAGCCTGGGGATCCTACAATGAGCAGTTCTTC. This encodes CASSYEAWGSYNEQFF.

This clone was seen a handful of times. V gene TRBV2 combines with J gene TRBJ2-1; maybe TRBD2 (6 bases). V lost 7 bases and J lost 12, with 16 bases in between. This CDR3 region has 12 residues. Germline CDR1 is SNHLY and CDR2 is FYNNEI. CDR3 sequence reads: CASTEVGGMQFF. CDR3 coding DNA: TGTGCCAGCACCGAAGTTGGAGGGATGCAGTTCTTC.